This T cell receptor (beta chain) is from a study of blood T cell repertoires in COVID-19. In the study overall: From the United States, Italy and Spain came samples of acute and convalescent COVID-19. From T cells, B-cell-depleted T cells, or PBMCs came the material, which was cDNA or gDNA.

Germline CDR1 MDHEN, CDR2 SYDVKM. CDR3 length: 14 residues. Trimming pared 5 bases from V and 0 bases from J, leaving 10 bases between. Methods used by the authors: Counts of nucleated cells, estimated from reference gene primer amplification, were obtained. Sequencing used immunoSEQ multiplex PCR; TCRdb keeps in-frame clones, though not all of them. From that table come the V and J calls and clone size; the DNA was used to work out D and trimming. Among about 170,000 clones listed, 84% were seen once. J is TRBJ2-5 and V is TRBV28, with D possibly TRBD2 on 5 matching bases. The source is a man in his sixties or seventies with active or convalescent COVID-19. The sequenced sample consisted of peripheral blood. CDR3 bases: TGTGCCAGCAGTGCGGACTGGAACCAAGAGACCCAGTACTTC. As protein: CASSADWNQETQYF.